What follows are 13 T cell receptor beta chains derived from one specimen sequenced in a study of blood T cell repertoires in COVID-19 (dated by TCRdb to the early 2020s). Library preparation used the immunoSEQ multiplex PCR assay. TCRdb limited this immuneACCESS table to in-frame rearrangements with V and J called. A share of clones is missing; checked studies link under half to unresolved V genes, and the rest is unexplained. In this sample the table shows roughly 330,000 clones, about 89% of which occur a single time. About 5.4% of the sample lies in the top ten. The source material was PBMCs or T cells enriched from blood (not recorded which). All receptors come from a woman under 40 who had recovered from COVID-19.

V is TRBV5-1 and J is TRBJ2-2; 7 positions match TRBD1. Per the germline V gene, CDR1 is SGHRS and CDR2 is YFSETQ. V lost 0 bases to trimming and J lost 5 bases; unmatched junction nucleotides: 1. The CDR3 consists of 14 residues. The CDR3 DNA follows: TGCGCCAGCAGCTTGGGACAGGGAACCGGGGAGCTGTTTTTT. This sequence encodes CASSLGQGTGELFF.

This sequence joins TRBV5-1 and TRBJ1-2; 7 bases are shared with TRBD1. The germline CDR1 and CDR2 sequences are SGHRS and YFSETQ. This CDR3 spans 15 amino acids. V was clipped by 4 bases and J by 5 bases; unmatched bases: 11. CDR3 nucleotide sequence: TGCGCCAGCAGCCTAAATACAGGGGTCGGGTATGGCTACACCTTC. Translation: CASSLNTGVGYGYTF.

The chain uses TRBV7-2 and TRBJ2-1; 10 positions match TRBD2. This CDR3 is 14 amino acids long. With V trimmed by 5 bases and J by 8 bases, 6 bases remained unmatched. Germline V lookup: CDR1 SGHTA, CDR2 FQGNSA. Written as DNA, the CDR3 is TGTGCCAGCAGCAAGCGGGGGGGCCAGGATGAGCAGTTCTTC. Translating gives CASSKRGGQDEQFF. The full variable domain, rest sourced from reference TRBV7-2 and TRBJ2-1, is GAGVSQSPSNKVTEKGKDVELRCDPISGHTALYWYRQSLGQGLEFLIYFQGNSAPDKSGLPSDRFSAERTGGSVSTLTIQRTQQEDSAVYLCASSKRGGQDEQFFGPGTRLTVL.

This chain joins TRBV4-3 and TRBJ1-1; 9 nucleotides line up with TRBD1. The CDR3 is 14 amino acids. V lost 4 bases, J lost 8 bases, and 8 bases stayed unmatched. The germline V gene has CDR1 LGHNA and CDR2 YSLEER. CDR3 nucleotide sequence: TGCGCCAGCAGCCCTTCCAACAGGGGGCGAGAAGCTTTCTTT. It yields the protein CASSPSNRGREAFF.

On this clone itself: The same CDR3 can be traced to other DNA sequences in this sample. This rearrangement joins TRBV11-3 to TRBJ2-7; no definite D call. Germline V gives CDR1 SGHNT, CDR2 YENEEA. The V gene lost 1 base and the J gene lost 2 bases, with 9 bases spanning the gap. The CDR3 covers 14 residues. The CDR3 region is CASSLGSGTYEQYF. The CDR3 DNA sequence: TGTGCCAGCAGCTTAGGGTCAGGCACCTACGAGCAGTACTTC.

The chain links TRBV11-1 to TRBJ1-2; 8 bases match TRBD1. The trim removed 4 bases at V and 2 bases at J, leaving 3 bases unmatched. Germline V gives CDR1 SGHAT, CDR2 FQDESV (reference sequence). This CDR3 spans 14 amino acids. The CDR3 loop is CASSSGQGNYGYTF. DNA of the CDR3: TGTGCCAGCAGCTCCGGACAGGGCAACTATGGCTACACCTTC.

The V gene is TRBV6-5, the J gene TRBJ1-2; possibly TRBD1 for D (5 bases). Germline CDR1 and CDR2: MNHEY and SVGAGI. Trimming took off 5 bases at V and 3 bases at J, with 13 bases between the two ends. There are 14 residues in the CDR3. The DNA of the CDR3 is TGTGCCAGCAGTCCTGACAGAAACGACTATGGCTACACCTTC. This gives the protein CASSPDRNDYGYTF.

The chain has TRBV9 and TRBJ1-4; unclear D gene. The CDR3 is made up of 17 amino acids. CDR1 is SGDLS and CDR2 is YYNGEE in the germline V gene. V was shortened by 3 bases and J by 7 bases, with 22 bases between the two germline ends. Here the CDR3 DNA reads TGTGCCAGCAGCGCTTCTTGGGATGAGGGAGGCGGTGAAAAACTGTTTTTT. It is translated as CASSASWDEGGGEKLFF.

The chain has TRBV4-1 and TRBJ1-4; TRBD1 matches at 8 bases. The length of the CDR3 is 15 residues. CDR1 is MGHRA, CDR2 YSYEKL, per germline. V was clipped by 2 bases and J by 8 bases; unmatched bases: 7. The DNA for the CDR3 is TGCGCCAGCAGCCAACCTGGACAGGGAGTCGAAAAACTGTTTTTT. It encodes CASSQPGQGVEKLFF.

V usage is TRBV5-6 and J usage is TRBJ1-6; 7 nucleotides align to TRBD1. This CDR3 region has 14 residues. Looked up from germline, CDR1 is SGHDT and CDR2 is YYEEEE. J gave up 4 bases and V 3 bases, and 1 base lay outside the gene matches. In nucleotides, the CDR3 is TGTGCCAGCAGCTGGGACAGTTATAATTCACCCCTCCACTTT. Translating gives CASSWDSYNSPLHF.

The rearrangement uses TRBV18 and TRBJ1-4, with no clear D. The V end lost 1 base, the J end lost 0 bases, and 15 bases lay between the germline ends. This CDR3 spans 18 amino acids. Germline assignment: CDR1 KGHSH and CDR2 LQKENI. CDR3 nucleotides: TGTGCCAGCTCACCACACGCCCCGCAAGCCTCAACTAATGAAAAACTGTTTTTT. It encodes CASSPHAPQASTNEKLFF.

The genes are TRBV7-9 and TRBJ2-7, with 8 bases lining up with TRBD1. The V gene end was trimmed by 5 bases and the J gene end by 5 bases; junction bases not matched to a gene: 5. This CDR3 has 13 amino acids. Germline V CDR1 and CDR2: SEHNR, FQNEAQ (reference sequence). The CDR3 nucleotides are TGTGCCAGCAGCCATGGACAGGGCCACGAGCAGTACTTC. Its protein product is CASSHGQGHEQYF.

V and J are TRBV2 and TRBJ1-1, with TRBD1 identical over 8 bases. This CDR3 has 15 amino acids. V was pared by 9 bases and J by 0 bases, with 9 bases of the junction left unmatched. CDR1 and CDR2 from the germline V gene are SNHLY and FYNNEI. The CDR3 coding sequence is TGTGCCAGGGGCGGGACAGGCGGCATGAACACTGAAGCTTTCTTT. Its protein is CARGGTGGMNTEAFF.